What follows are 29 T cell receptor beta chains derived from one specimen sequenced in a study of cytomegalovirus exposure and HLA in healthy donors. PCR employed 60 Vbeta and 13 Jbeta primers. Repertoires were generated with immunoSEQ multiplex PCR, while TCRdb's copy carries only in-frame clones and drops some. The data show around 130,000 clones, and the top ten clones hold under 2%. Sequencing was carried out using PBMCs. The source is a woman aged 40 to 55 in good health and CMV-seronegative.

The chain couples TRBV27 to TRBJ1-1, with a tentative D call TRBD1 (5 bases). The CDR3 covers 13 residues. Deletions cut 0 bases from V and 11 bases from J, with 13 bases between. The germline V gene encodes CDR1 MNHEY and CDR2 SMNVEV (reference sequence). Written as DNA, the CDR3 is TGTGCCAGCAGTTTATCAATAGGGGCGTGGGCTTTCTTT. Protein: CASSLSIGAWAFF.

This sequence joins TRBV6-5 and TRBJ1-1; 7 bases line up with TRBD1. Germline values: CDR1 MNHEY, CDR2 SVGAGI. This CDR3 contains 14 residues. The junction had 3 bases not matched to a gene; V was cut back by 5 bases and J by 0 bases. The CDR3 loop is CASSKGGMNTEAFF. In DNA, the CDR3 is TGTGCCAGCAGTAAAGGGGGCATGAACACTGAAGCTTTCTTT.

The V and J genes are TRBV19 and TRBJ2-3, with TRBD2 matching 9 bases. Germline-derived CDR1 and CDR2 are LNHDA and SQIVND (reference sequence). The CDR3 loop spans 16 amino acids. Losses at the gene ends were 5 bases for V and 3 bases for J; bases not matched to a gene: 9. The CDR3 is CASSFSSGERTDTQYF. CDR3 DNA sequence: TGTGCCAGTAGTTTTTCTAGCGGGGAGCGAACAGATACGCAGTATTTT.

The genes are TRBV25-1 and TRBJ1-1; tentatively, D is TRBD1 (5 bases). Deletions cut 6 bases from V and 7 bases from J, with 12 bases between. CDR3 length: 12 amino acids. The germline CDR1 and CDR2 sequences are MGHDK and SYGVNS. This CDR3 is CASSSGGGEAFF. The DNA for the CDR3 is TGTGCCAGCAGCTCCGGGGGGGGTGAAGCTTTCTTT.

The V call is TRBV6-6, the J call TRBJ1-5; D might be TRBD1 (5 bases). The V gene lost 4 bases and the J gene lost 1 base, with 14 bases spanning the gap. From germline, CDR1 is MNHNY and CDR2 SVGAGI (reference sequence). The length of the CDR3 is 16 residues. The DNA of the CDR3 is TGTGCCAGCAGTTCCGTCAGGGTAGGAAGCAATCAGCCCCAGCATTTT. Its protein is CASSSVRVGSNQPQHF.

The rearrangement links TRBV4-2 to TRBJ1-3; 7 bases are shared with TRBD1. This CDR3 has 17 amino acids. V trimming: 1 base; J trimming: 0 bases; junction bases outside the gene matches: 6. Germline CDR1 and CDR2: LGHNA and YNFKEQ. The CDR3 region is CASSQVGRDSSGNTIYF. CDR3 DNA sequence: TGTGCCAGCAGCCAAGTTGGACGGGACAGCTCTGGAAACACCATATATTTT.

The J gene is TRBJ2-6, the V gene TRBV7-3, with TRBD2 as a possible D gene (5 bases). The CDR3 sequence is 17 residues long. In germline, CDR1 is SGHTA, CDR2 FQGTGA. Between the trimmed V and J ends, which lost 2 bases and 1 base, there was a span of 12 bases. The CDR3 nucleotides read TGTGCCAGCAGCTTAGTAGGAGGCCAATCTGGGGCCAACGTCCTGACTTTC. This gives the protein CASSLVGGQSGANVLTF.

The chain employs TRBV28 and TRBJ1-2; no firm D call. Trimming took 3 bases from V and 0 from J, leaving 11 bases between them. Germline CDR1 reads MDHEN; CDR2 reads SYDVKM. CDR3 size: 15 residues. The CDR3: CASSLSYGPNYGYTF. The CDR3 coding sequence is TGTGCCAGCAGTTTGAGTTACGGTCCTAACTATGGCTACACCTTC.

The chain has TRBV5-4 and TRBJ2-7, with D tentatively TRBD1 (6 bases). CDR1 is SGHNT and CDR2 is YYREEE in the germline V gene (reference sequence). The germline V and J ends were trimmed by 4 bases and 5 bases, with 25 bases remaining between them. The CDR3 spans 17 residues. The CDR3 is CASSVTGSWWYLDEQYF. In DNA, the CDR3 is TGTGCCAGCAGCGTTACAGGGAGTTGGTGGTATTTAGACGAGCAGTACTTC.

The gene calls are TRBV7-2 and TRBJ2-7; 9 bases agree with TRBD1. The CDR3 loop spans 13 amino acids. Germline assignment: CDR1 SGHTA and CDR2 FQGNSA. The V and J ends lost 5 bases and 9 bases, in that order; junction bases with no gene match: 8. For the CDR3, the DNA is TGTGCCAGCAGCAGAGAGGACAGGGGCTGGCAGTACTTC. Its protein product is CASSREDRGWQYF.

V and J are TRBV7-2 and TRBJ1-3; perhaps TRBD1 as D (5 bases). This CDR3 has 14 amino acids. The germline V and J ends were trimmed by 7 bases and 4 bases, with 14 bases remaining between them. Per germline, CDR1 SGHTA and CDR2 FQGNSA. DNA for the CDR3: TGTGCCAGCACTCTAAGGGGTGCGGGAAACACCATATATTTT. Translating gives CASTLRGAGNTIYF.

The J gene is TRBJ1-5, the V gene TRBV10-3; TRBD1 aligns across 10 bases. This CDR3 is 15 amino acids long. J gave up 4 bases and V 4 bases, and 4 bases lay outside the gene matches. Germline CDR1 is ENHRY and CDR2 is SYGVKD. CDR3 nucleotides: TGTGCCATCAGTGGGGGACAGGGGCTAAATCAGCCCCAGCATTTT. The encoded protein is CAISGGQGLNQPQHF.

This chain links TRBV5-5 with TRBJ1-6; D gene unclear. Germline loops: CDR1 SGHKS, CDR2 YYEKEE (reference sequence). The ends were cut back, 0 bases at V and 0 bases at J, with 7 bases in the middle. CDR3 length: 16 amino acids. Here the CDR3 reads CASSLDSSSYNSPLHF. The CDR3 coding sequence is TGTGCCAGCAGCTTGGACTCAAGCTCCTATAATTCACCCCTCCACTTT.

The rearrangement joins TRBV11-1 to TRBJ1-2, with D tentatively TRBD1 (6 bases). Per germline, CDR1 SGHAT and CDR2 FQDESV (reference sequence). There are 13 residues in the CDR3. Deletions cut 5 bases from V and 4 bases from J, with 11 bases between. CDR3 DNA: TGTGCCAGCAGCCTACAGGGTAGCTATGGCTACACCTTC. Its translation is CASSLQGSYGYTF.

J is TRBJ1-1 and V is TRBV21-1; the tabulated D call, TRBD1, remains unverified against the DNA. TRBV21-1 is noted as a pseudogene. The CDR3 consists of 20 residues. The CDR3 protein is CASSKVTCLGQSLMNTEAFF. As DNA, the CDR3 is TGTGCCAGCAGCAAAGTCACTTGCCTGGGACAAAGTCTTATGAACACTGAAGCTTTCTTT.

This chain uses TRBV10-2 with TRBJ2-1; 7 bases line up with TRBD2. In germline, CDR1 is WSHSY, CDR2 SAAADI. V lost 6 bases to trimming and J lost 0 bases; unmatched junction nucleotides: 8. The CDR3 runs 16 residues. CDR3 protein: CASRATSASSYNEQFF. The CDR3 nucleotides read TGCGCCAGCAGAGCTACTAGCGCGAGCTCCTACAATGAGCAGTTCTTC.

V and J are TRBV9 and TRBJ1-1; no clear D gene. The CDR3 has 14 amino acids. Germline V gene sequence: CDR1 SGDLS, CDR2 YYNGEE. The V end lost 0 bases, the J end lost 5 bases, and 11 bases lay between the germline ends. The CDR3 DNA sequence: TGTGCCAGCAGCGTAGGTTGGAGGGTTACTGAAGCTTTCTTT. Encoded protein: CASSVGWRVTEAFF. Filled out from reference TRBV9 and TRBJ1-1, the complete variable domain reads DSGVTQTPKHLITATGQRVTLRCSPRSGDLSVYWYQQSLDQGLQFLIQYYNGEERAKGNILERFSAQQFPDLHSELNLSSLELGDSALYFCASSVGWRVTEAFFGQGTRLTVV.

The rearrangement uses TRBV10-3 and TRBJ2-6; 12 positions match TRBD1. V was clipped by 6 bases and J by 2 bases; unmatched bases: 8. The CDR3 runs to 18 residues. CDR1 and CDR2 (germline): ENHRY, SYGVKD. The CDR3 coding sequence is TGTGCCATCAGGGAGGGACAGGGGGCGCTTCCTGGGGCCAACGTCCTGACTTTC. Amino acids: CAIREGQGALPGANVLTF.

V gene TRBV18 combines with J gene TRBJ2-7; maybe TRBD2 (7 bases). The germline gives CDR1 KGHSH, CDR2 LQKENI. V was shortened by 3 bases and J by 7 bases, with 19 bases between the two germline ends. This CDR3 contains 15 residues. The CDR3 spells CASSPLVGGEGEQYV. CDR3 sequence (DNA): TGTGCCAGCTCACCCCTTGTAGGGGGGGAGGGAGAGCAGTACGTC.

The chain combines TRBV5-1 with TRBJ2-1; the D gene is possibly TRBD1 (6 bases). The CDR3 covers 15 residues. V was shortened by 4 bases and J by 2 bases, with 13 bases between the two germline ends. Germline V gives CDR1 SGHRS, CDR2 YFSETQ. The CDR3 DNA reads TGCGCCAGCAGCCTTACCCCAGGGGCCTACAATGAGCAGTTCTTC. Translation gives CASSLTPGAYNEQFF.

The V call is TRBV6-5, the J call TRBJ2-3; no reliable D call. Trimming took off 6 bases at V and 6 bases at J, with 7 bases between the two ends. CDR3 length equals 11 residues. Per germline, CDR1 MNHEY and CDR2 SVGAGI. The CDR3 sequence is CASSVEDTQYF. The CDR3 nucleotides are TGTGCCAGCAGCGTTGAGGATACGCAGTATTTT.

The chain carries TRBV5-1 and TRBJ2-6; tentatively, D is TRBD1 (6 bases). Trimming left V 6 bases short and J 3 bases short, with 16 bases between. CDR1 is SGHRS and CDR2 is YFSETQ in the germline V gene. This CDR3 has 16 residues. The CDR3, as DNA: TGCGCCAGCACCCAACCACAGGGAAATGGGGCCAACGTCCTGACTTTC. The encoded protein is CASTQPQGNGANVLTF.

The V gene is TRBV27, the J gene TRBJ2-1; 12 bases map to TRBD2. The ends lost 2 bases at V and 7 bases at J; junction bases unmatched: 12. Per the germline V gene, CDR1 is MNHEY and CDR2 is SMNVEV (reference sequence). CDR3 length: 18 residues. The DNA of the CDR3 is TGTGCCAGCAGTTTACGATGGTCCCTAGCGGGGGGGCCGAATGAGCAGTTCTTC. Translating it yields CASSLRWSLAGGPNEQFF.

The chain employs TRBV6-4 and TRBJ2-1; TRBD1 agrees at 8 bases. The junction had 10 bases not matched to a gene; V was cut back by 3 bases and J by 9 bases. This CDR3 has 15 residues. CDR1 is MRHNA, CDR2 SNTAGT, per germline. The CDR3: CASSEKSQGAGEQFF. For the CDR3, the DNA is TGTGCCAGCAGTGAAAAAAGTCAGGGGGCAGGTGAGCAGTTCTTC.

The chain carries TRBV5-1 and TRBJ1-6, with 7 positions matching TRBD1. V lost 4 bases to trimming and J lost 2 bases; unmatched junction nucleotides: 6. The germline gives CDR1 SGHRS, CDR2 YFSETQ. The CDR3 sequence is 16 residues long. CDR3 sequence reads: CASSGSGTAYNSPLHF. The CDR3 region has the DNA TGCGCCAGCAGCGGCTCCGGGACAGCCTATAATTCACCCCTCCACTTT.

The V gene is TRBV29-1, the J gene TRBJ2-2; D may be TRBD2 (7 bases). The germline V gene has CDR1 SQVTM and CDR2 ANQGSEA. V lost 7 bases and J 7 bases, leaving 16 bases between the germline ends. The CDR3 covers 13 residues. The CDR3: CSGSRGLGGELFF. CDR3 in DNA: TGCAGCGGTTCGCGGGGGCTGGGCGGGGAGCTGTTTTTT.

The genes are TRBV2 and TRBJ1-5; 8 bases map to TRBD1. Germline V gene lookup returns CDR1 SNHLY and CDR2 FYNNEI. After removal of 8 bases from V and 4 bases from J, the junction contained 7 bases not matched to a gene. The CDR3 runs 14 residues. For the CDR3, the DNA is TGTGCCAGCCACAGGGGGAGCATTAATCAGCCCCAGCATTTT. This encodes CASHRGSINQPQHF.

The gene calls are TRBV10-3 and TRBJ2-1, with 11 bases fitting TRBD2. V trimming: 5 bases; J trimming: 6 bases; junction bases outside the gene matches: 6. Germline V gene sequence: CDR1 ENHRY, CDR2 SYGVKD. This CDR3 has 15 residues. CDR3: CAISSTSGGSNEQFF. The CDR3 nucleotides are TGTGCCATCAGTTCCACTAGCGGGGGTAGCAATGAGCAGTTCTTC.

The V gene is TRBV7-2, the J gene TRBJ2-7; 7 bases agree with TRBD1. The CDR3 is 14 residues long. V dropped 5 bases and J dropped 2; count of bases not matched to a gene: 6. The germline gives CDR1 SGHTA, CDR2 FQGNSA. This CDR3 reads CASSRTGDTYEQYF. For the CDR3, the DNA is TGTGCCAGCAGCCGGACAGGCGATACCTACGAGCAGTACTTC.